The rows below give T cell receptor beta chains drawn from one sample of a study of PD-1 blockade in mismatch repair-deficient tumors. This table comes from immunoSEQ multiplex PCR, and its TCRdb copy is limited to in-frame clones, with some not included. The sample yields approximately 130,000 clones, about 88% seen once. The sequencing used peripheral blood, collected 44 weeks after starting pembrolizumab. These receptor sequences come from an adult with mismatch repair-deficient cancer. The CDR3 runs from the conserved cysteine through the conserved F or W. Clone sizes are given selectively: once, few, many, or a class where the clone is expanded.

size	V	J	CDR3
.	TRBV19	TRBJ2-3	CASAENTDTQYF
.	TRBV6-1	TRBJ2-7	CASSSQSEIYEQYF
.	TRBV5-1	TRBJ1-1	CASSLDRGNTEAFF
.	TRBV28	TRBJ2-7	CASRLAGRIHEQYF
many	TRBV30	TRBJ1-2	CAWSGAYGYTF
.	TRBV29-1	TRBJ2-1	CSVLSGTKTINEQFF
.	TRBV7-9	TRBJ2-1	CASSSPGQGYNEQFF
few	TRBV5-1	TRBJ2-2	CASSLVSRAAGELFF
.	TRBV30	TRBJ2-7	CAWSRTGGDEQYF
.	TRBV6-5	TRBJ2-2	CASSLQHANTGELFF
.	TRBV29-1	TRBJ2-7	CSANPSGSYEQYF
.	TRBV9	TRBJ2-3	CASSPPRDRGPDTQYF
.	TRBV12-2	TRBJ2-5	CASRFIPPRRIYQETQYF
.	TRBV18	TRBJ2-7	CASSRFAGPYEQYF
.	TRBV27	TRBJ2-1	CASSLSGGPSYNEQFF
.	TRBV9	TRBJ2-5	CASSEGAGGGETQYF
.	TRBV29-1	TRBJ2-1	CSVRSILGGRDYNEQFF
.	TRBV6-5	TRBJ1-1	CASSYASGGDTEAFF
.	TRBV19	TRBJ2-2	CASTFTGELFF
.	TRBV5-4	TRBJ2-7	CASSLLGEQYF
few	TRBV13	TRBJ1-4	CASSLGGRGSNEKLFF
.	TRBV7-2	TRBJ1-4	CASSLLGNLNEKLFF
.	TRBV7-9	TRBJ2-4	CASSLGQGPPQGIQYF
.	TRBV19	TRBJ1-3	CASSLSRDRAYGAGNTIYF
.	TRBV2	TRBJ1-1	CASIPGRAFF
.	TRBV5-1	TRBJ2-7	CASSLEGQAYEQYF
.	TRBV4-3	TRBJ2-2	CASSQDLGGSNTGELFF
.	TRBV28	TRBJ2-3	CASSPSLAASTDTQYF
.	TRBV7-3	TRBJ2-1	CASSLRGGTGTSGRAGNEQFF
.	TRBV7-9	TRBJ2-7	CASEGITYEQYF
.	TRBV19	TRBJ2-7	CASSTAGTGDGYEQYF
.	TRBV11-1	TRBJ2-7	CASAPAERGEQYF
.	TRBV12-2	TRBJ2-7	CASRTAPNRGIFRPYEQYF
.	TRBV19	TRBJ1-4	CASSVRDSHEKLFF
few	TRBV7-2	TRBJ1-2	CASSGTNYGYTF
.	TRBV7-2	TRBJ2-7	CASSSLAGWVYEQYF
.	TRBV5-5	TRBJ2-5	CASSSWGLQETQYF
.	TRBV5-1	TRBJ1-1	CASSLLRGTTEAFF
.	TRBV6-6	TRBJ2-2	CASRGLAGFTGELFF
.	TRBV5-4	TRBJ2-7	CASSLGTASYEQYF
.	TRBV2	TRBJ1-5	CASSDLSSNQPQHF
.	TRBV6-5	TRBJ2-7	CASRTGSGSAYEQYF
.	TRBV4-1	TRBJ2-2	CASSQGTGVLGWTGELFF
.	TRBV19	TRBJ2-5	CASSGRDSFQETQYF
.	TRBV18	TRBJ2-1	CASSPPMGQGHEQFF
once	TRBV11-2	TRBJ2-1	CASSLATSLREFF
.	TRBV10-1	TRBJ2-7	CASSDRGGLAGEVYEQYF
.	TRBV5-6	TRBJ2-5	CASSWGQGTETQYF
.	TRBV7-9	TRBJ2-7	CASSRLGSSGRGEQYF
.	TRBV29-1	TRBJ2-1	CSVEAGGPHEQFF
.	TRBV5-4	TRBJ1-2	CASSRPTGARGYGYTF
once	TRBV10-3	TRBJ1-2	CAISETGDGYTF
.	TRBV29-1	TRBJ2-5	CSAGDLTVETQYF
.	TRBV7-9	TRBJ1-2	CASSLADRGTYGYTF
once	TRBV7-2	TRBJ2-1	CASSLMQGPKFF